A selection of T cell receptor beta chains follows, all from one sample in a study of control samples from healthy donors and cancer patients. Repertoires were generated with immunoSEQ multiplex PCR, while TCRdb's copy carries only in-frame clones and drops some. This sample yields about 150,000 clones, of which just under 95% are seen a single time; about 14% belongs to the top ten. The sample consisted of PBMCs. The receptor source for this set is a man aged 60-69 years with colorectal cancer. CDR3s include the opening cysteine and the closing phenylalanine or tryptophan. A D gene is named only where the DNA matches it firmly. Rows may omit the clone size; those that give it use once, few, many or a size class.

clone size	D gene	V gene	J gene	CDR3 DNA	CDR3 protein
.	.	TRBV7-9	TRBJ2-5	TGTGCCAGCAGCGATCCCGGTAGCGTTCAAGAGACCCAGTACTTC	CASSDPGSVQETQYF
.	.	TRBV19	TRBJ1-2	TGTGCCACCACCCCGGCCGGATCCTATGGCTACACCTTC	CATTPAGSYGYTF
.	TRBD1	TRBV10-3	TRBJ2-5	TGTGCCATCAGAATACAGGGGGCCCAGGGGGAGACCCAGTACTTC	CAIRIQGAQGETQYF
once	.	TRBV6-5	TRBJ2-7	TGTGCCAGCAGTCCAGCGGTAGGCTCCTACGAGCAGTACTTC	CASSPAVGSYEQYF
.	.	TRBV6-4	TRBJ1-2	TGTGCCAGCAGTGACTCGGGGGTGGGAACCTATGGCTACACCTTC	CASSDSGVGTYGYTF
.	.	TRBV27	TRBJ1-1	TGTGCCAGCAGTTTAGAGGGCGAGAACACTGAAGCTTTCTTT	CASSLEGENTEAFF
.	TRBD1	TRBV2	TRBJ1-5	TGTGCCAGCAGCCAGGACAGGGCTAGCAATCAGCCCCAGCATTTT	CASSQDRASNQPQHF
.	TRBD1	TRBV18	TRBJ2-2	TGTGCCAGCTCACGCCAGGGGGCTTATAACACCGGGGAGCTGTTTTTT	CASSRQGAYNTGELFF
.	.	TRBV5-6	TRBJ1-1	TGTGCCAGCAGCTTGACAGTGAACACTGAAGCTTTCTTT	CASSLTVNTEAFF
.	.	TRBV7-7	TRBJ2-2	TGTGCCAGCAGCCCTCAGATGACCGGGGAGCTGTTTTTT	CASSPQMTGELFF
.	.	TRBV18	TRBJ2-7	TGTGCCAGCTCACCACGAACAGGGTCCTACGAGCAGTACTTC	CASSPRTGSYEQYF
.	.	TRBV7-2	TRBJ2-7	TGTGCCAGCAGCTTCAGGCCCAGGGATGGCGAGCAGTACTTC	CASSFRPRDGEQYF
.	.	TRBV5-5	TRBJ2-7	TGTGCCAGCAGCTTCACCGGGACAAACTACGAGCAGTACTTC	CASSFTGTNYEQYF
.	.	TRBV5-6	TRBJ1-6	TGTGCCAGCAGCTCCCCGGAGGGCTCCTATAATTCACCCCTCCACTTT	CASSSPEGSYNSPLHF
.	TRBD1	TRBV30	TRBJ1-3	TGTGCCTGGAGTGCGACAGGGGTTCTAAGAAACACCATATATTTT	CAWSATGVLRNTIYF
.	TRBD1	TRBV10-3	TRBJ2-1	TGTGCCATCTTACCGGCAGGGGGCTCCTACAATGAGCAGTTCTTC	CAILPAGGSYNEQFF
.	.	TRBV5-6	TRBJ2-1	TGTGCCAGCAGCTGGGGGCGGGGGTCTTCGGCGCAGTTCTTC	CASSWGRGSSAQFF
.	TRBD2	TRBV13	TRBJ2-1	TGTGCCAGCAGGGAACTAGCGGGGGGGCTGAGCTCCTACAATGAGCAGTTCTTC	CASRELAGGLSSYNEQFF
once	TRBD1	TRBV6-1	TRBJ2-7	TGTGCCAGCAGTGAAGCGCCGACAGGGGGGAACCCCTACGAGCAGTACTTC	CASSEAPTGGNPYEQYF
.	.	TRBV30	TRBJ1-6	TGTGCCTGGAGCAACCCCGGCGGGATTTCACCCCTCCACTTT	CAWSNPGGISPLHF
.	.	TRBV6-6	TRBJ2-3	TGTGCCAGCAGTTACGCTTCAGGGGATACGCAGTATTTT	CASSYASGDTQYF
.	.	TRBV7-2	TRBJ1-6	TGTGCCAGCAGCTTAGGGGGCAGGGATCGACCTCGTTCACCCCTCCACTTT	CASSLGGRDRPRSPLHF
.	.	TRBV6-5	TRBJ1-1	TGTGCCAGCAGTAGAACCAGGGTAACTGAAGCTTTCTTT	CASSRTRVTEAFF
.	TRBD2	TRBV19	TRBJ2-1	TGTGCCAGTAGTATGGGAGGGTTCTCCAACAATGAGCAGTTCTTC	CASSMGGFSNNEQFF
few	.	TRBV9	TRBJ1-6	TGTGCCAGCAGCGTCGGGCCTTCACCCCTCCACTTT	CASSVGPSPLHF
.	.	TRBV6-5	TRBJ2-7	TGTGCCATCGACCAGGGCAGGGTGGAATACGAGCAGTACTTC	CAIDQGRVEYEQYF
.	.	TRBV30	TRBJ2-2	TGTGCCTGGAGTGTACGTCAAATTAACACCGGGGAGCTGTTTTTT	CAWSVRQINTGELFF
.	.	TRBV12-3/TRBV12-4	TRBJ1-3	TGTGCCACCCCCCCTCCGCGTGGAAACACCATATATTTT	CATPPPRGNTIYF
.	.	TRBV6-5	TRBJ2-7	TGTGCCAGCAGTTACGATCAGGGTTCGTACGAGCAGTACTTC	CASSYDQGSYEQYF